This T cell receptor beta chain was observed in a study of human T cells and chemical hapten exposure (dated by TCRdb to the early 2020s). Regarding the research as a whole: For sensitization, 2% DPC in acetone was applied to a roughly 2 cm by roughly 2 cm area of upper inner arm skin. Roughly 30 alopecia patients gave blood for TCR sequencing at one to four time points (pre-sensitization, 2, 6 and 24 weeks). Patch tests used Finn chambers with 0.01% DPC on the upper back, scored after 6 days by International Contact Dermatitis Research Group standards. Peripheral blood TCR repertoire changes were tracked in vivo in alopecia patients during primary and secondary sensitization to the hapten diphenylcyclopropenone (DPC). Libraries were pooled for sequencing, and variation in per-sample TCR yields was attributed mainly to small differences in library volumes within the pool. Throughout the study period of 20 to 25 weeks, patients also received therapeutic DPC doses to the scalp every week. Blood samples were taken from patients before sensitization (week 0) and at 2, 6 and about 24 weeks after DPC sensitization. The patient cohort, mostly female, included alopecia areata with under or over 50% scalp involvement, alopecia totalis and alopecia universalis.

From the cysteine through the phenylalanine, the CDR3 covers 15 amino acids. Only the CDR3 DNA stays, 45 bases, in frame from base 1. In the germline V gene, CDR1 corresponds to KGHDR and CDR2 to SFDVKD. What the study reported, not specific to this receptor: DPC sensitization did not change how many TCRs were above 1 in 1000 frequency, and no evidence was found of alterations in global repertoire structure. The number of PT1 expanded TCRs positively correlated with patch test score, significant at thresholds 8, 16 and 32 but not 4. After repeated subsampling, changes were observed in the strength of the expansion versus patch-test correlation and in the threshold at which the correlation became significant. Compared with pre-sensitization or healthy control sets, expanded TCRs formed significantly more large CDR3 similarity clusters, which is consistent with antigen-driven responses. Because every patient had alopecia, a presumed autoimmune disease, the patients' immune response might differ from that of healthy individuals.

This specimen's time point label, per the study, means: pre-sensitization, week 0. The treatment or condition label, as the study defines it: therapeutic diphenylcyclopropenone sensitization with weekly scalp DPC. At each patch-test visit, blood was drawn before the patch test was applied. Patients were eligible if aged 18 to 70, diagnosed with alopecia and judged suitable for DPC therapy, and pregnant patients were excluded. Total RNA was extracted from unfractionated whole blood collected in Tempus Blood RNA tubes. Receptor amplification or capture employed RACE. The run used a NextSeq 500. During library preparation, unique molecular identifiers were attached to individual cDNA molecules so that TCRs could be counted in a quantitative, reproducible way. Each blood RNA sample was used to sequence both TCR alpha and TCR beta chains. In the original analysis: Samples had a median of roughly 99,000 TCRs, with a range from 23,224 to 690,600. The Decombinator software suite was used to annotate V, J and CDR3 in the TCR reads. For the PS versus PT1 abundance plots, all samples were subsampled to the same number of TCRs (28,000). TCRs were defined as expanded if absent before sensitization and observed at least eight times at the 2-week time point. Through fastp at Q25 and MiXCR, TCRdb rebuilt clones from the public reads, retaining in-frame beta chains. Every entry covers one CDR3 protein and lists the most common genes and DNA from its rows. The V and J calls were not made by the authors but by TCRdb's processing. This sample holds 85,000 to 90,000 distinct CDR3 sequences; 9.6% were observed only once. The ten largest make up approximately 3.8% of the sample.

Ten or more counts support this clonotype. The target of this receptor is not known. Germline and junction disagree at one end, which may indicate a read error. This clonotype originated in a woman aged 40 to 49 with alopecia areata. Some clones in this sample may be carry-over from other donors' samples. The V and J genes are TRBV24-1 and TRBJ2-1, with 12 bases matching TRBD1. The material sequenced was whole blood, taken in connection with sensitization to the hapten diphenylcyclopropenone (DPC). The nucleotides are TGTGCCACCAGTGATAGGGACAGGGGGCGCGATGAGCGGTTCTTC. Translated, it reads CATSDRDRGRDERFF.